This T cell receptor (beta chain) was retrieved from a study of cytomegalovirus exposure and HLA in healthy donors. In the study overall: Some 85 million unique TCRs from HLA-typed donors were held in an early data release.

This PCR relied on a set of 60 Vbeta primers and 13 Jbeta primers. The protocol was immunoSEQ multiplex PCR, while the TCRdb copy is restricted to in-frame clones and leaves out a portion. The table records over 130,000 clones, 70% to 85% of them present only once. For this clone: No antigen is known for it.

The study's findings and limits: Earlier findings revealed that most TCR beta V segments proved productive either about 90% or about 30% of the time. There were approximately 150 TCR beta chains listed as cytomegalovirus-associated.

Sequenced: PBMCs. The source of this sequence is a man aged 25-45 years in good health and CMV-seropositive.

In nucleotides, the CDR3 is TGTGCCACCAGCAGAGACCGGAACACCGGGGAGCTGTTTTTT. This codes for CATSRDRNTGELFF. This chain links TRBV15 with TRBJ2-2; unclear D gene. CDR3 length equals 14 residues. Trimming removed 0 bases at V and 1 base at J, with 3 bases between. Germline CDR1 reads LNHNV; CDR2 reads YYDKDF (reference sequence).